Listed here are 16 T cell receptor beta chains from one sample, sequenced in a study of Graves' ophthalmopathy and Graves' hyperthyroidism. RNA transcripts provided the template for amplifying TCR beta CDR3 regions. HTBI-primed first-round RT-PCR preceded second-round multiplex PCR. Via MiXCR, TCRdb re-called the multiplex PCR reads, giving one row per CDR3 protein. The data show around 670,000 distinct CDR3 sequences, 40% seen once. Material: peripheral blood. The origin of the receptors is an adult man with Graves' ophthalmopathy.

V usage is TRBV7-6 and J usage is TRBJ2-3, with 10 bases lining up with TRBD1. Trimming removed 7 bases from V and 3 bases from J; junction bases left unmatched: 7. This CDR3 region has 15 residues. The germline gives CDR1 SGHVS, CDR2 FNYEAQ. In DNA form, the CDR3 reads TGTGCCAGCACCGGAGGGACAGGGGTTACAGATACGCAGTATTTT. This codes for CASTGGTGVTDTQYF.

Turning to this clonotype: A much larger clone is a single base away; this may be a read error. The chain joins TRBV6-4 to TRBJ1-5, with D possibly TRBD1 on 6 matching bases. CDR1 is MRHNA, CDR2 SNTAGT, per germline. The CDR3 is 16 residues long. CDR3 loop: CAISDGRGISNQPQHF. The CDR3 DNA sequence: TGTGCCATCAGTGACGGCAGGGGCATTAGCAATCAGCCCCAGCATTTT.

This clonotype was counted ten times or more. This sequence joins TRBV9 and TRBJ1-2; 7 bases match TRBD1. The germline V gene has CDR1 SGDLS and CDR2 YYNGEE. The CDR3 is 15 residues long. With V trimmed by 4 bases and J by 8 bases, 14 bases remained unmatched. The CDR3 DNA sequence: TGTGCCAGCAGCCCCCCGACAGGGCGGGGGCTGGGCTACACCTTC. Its translation: CASSPPTGRGLGYTF.

There are many counts of this clonotype. V is TRBV7-9 and J is TRBJ2-7; D is unclear. V was clipped by 1 base and J by 9 bases, with 16 bases between them. Looked up from germline, CDR1 is SEHNR and CDR2 is FQNEAQ (reference sequence). This CDR3 has 14 residues. The CDR3 protein is CASSLGQFTGGQYF. CDR3 nucleotide sequence: TGTGCCAGCAGCTTAGGTCAATTCACCGGCGGGCAGTACTTC.

The rearrangement uses TRBV19 and TRBJ2-5; 9 positions match TRBD1. J gave up 7 bases and V 3 bases, and 15 bases lay outside the gene matches. This CDR3 region has 17 residues. Germline CDR1 and CDR2: LNHDA and SQIVND (reference sequence). CDR3 region: CASSISVHGGTGMTQYF. DNA for the CDR3: TGTGCCAGTAGTATTTCGGTCCACGGCGGGACAGGGATGACCCAGTACTTC.

This clonotype came up once. This clone may be a read error of a much larger clone one base away. The chain's CDR3 is CASSHPQTSSGDTIYF. CDR3 in DNA: TGTGCCAGCAGCCATCCTCAGACAAGCTCTGGAGACACCATATATTTT. The J gene is TRBJ1-3, the V gene TRBV9; D remains ambiguous. The CDR3 is 16 amino acids. The germline CDR1 and CDR2 sequences are SGDLS and YYNGEE. The complete variable domain, with remaining parts taken from reference TRBV9 and TRBJ1-3, reads DSGVTQTPKHLITATGQRVTLRCSPRSGDLSVYWYQQSLDQGLQFLIQYYNGEERAKGNILERFSAQQFPDLHSELNLSSLELGDSALYFCASSHPQTSSGDTIYFGEGSWLTVV.

As regards this clonotype: A much more abundant neighbour one base away suggests this may be a read error. The chain joins TRBV7-9 to TRBJ1-1; D not certain. V lost 2 bases and J 4 bases, leaving 8 bases between the germline ends. This CDR3 region has 13 residues. The germline gives CDR1 SEHNR, CDR2 FQNEAQ (reference sequence). CDR3 protein: CASSLKSGTEAFF. The CDR3 DNA reads as TGTGCCAGCAGCTTAAAGAGCGGCACTGAAGCTTTCTTT.

The table lists this clonotype with a few counts. The CDR3 bases are TGCGCCAGCAGCCAAGATCCTAATTACGAGCAGTACTTC. As protein: CASSQDPNYEQYF. The chain employs TRBV4-1 and TRBJ2-7; the D is unclear. V was cut by 0 bases and J by 4 bases, with 7 bases left in between. Germline assignment: CDR1 MGHRA and CDR2 YSYEKL. The CDR3 is 13 amino acids.

About this clonotype: One end of the junction varies from germline; a read error may be responsible. The chain carries TRBV4-1 and TRBJ2-5, with 7 bases lining up with TRBD2. This CDR3 is 15 amino acids long. Germline CDR1 MGHRA, CDR2 YSYEKL. CDR3 loop: CASSQPSGDGETRYF. The CDR3 bases are TGTGCCAGCAGCCAACCGAGCGGGGACGGCGAGACCCGGTACTTC.

The chain has TRBV2 and TRBJ2-5, with 11 positions matching TRBD2. From germline, CDR1 is SNHLY and CDR2 FYNNEI. V shed 10 bases and J 7 bases; nucleotides not matched to a gene: 11. The CDR3 is 14 residues long. CDR3 in DNA: TGTGCCACCCGCTCGACTAGCGGGATCGGGACCCAGTACTTC. Protein product: CATRSTSGIGTQYF.

The sample holds many counts of this clonotype. V and J are TRBV7-9 and TRBJ1-3; D is uncertain. Trimming took off 1 base at V and 8 bases at J, with 6 bases between the two ends. The length of the CDR3 is 12 residues. Germline assignment: CDR1 SEHNR and CDR2 FQNEAQ (reference sequence). The chain's CDR3 is CASSLGTDTIYF. CDR3 sequence (DNA): TGTGCCAGCAGCTTAGGCACCGACACCATATATTTT. Full variable domain (missing parts from reference TRBV7-9 and TRBJ1-3): DTGVSQNPRHKITKRGQNVTFRCDPISEHNRLYWYRQTLGQGPEFLTYFQNEAQLEKSRLLSDRFSAERPKGSFSTLEIQRTEQGDSAMYLCASSLGTDTIYFGEGSWLTVV.

This clonotype was detected a few times. The chain employs TRBV12-3 or TRBV12-4 and TRBJ1-2; no reliable D call. This CDR3 is 17 amino acids long. V shed 0 bases and J shed 0 bases, with 14 bases lying between them. The CDR3 reads CASSLALSRNTNYGYTF. CDR3 sequence (DNA): TGTGCCAGCAGTTTAGCGCTTAGCAGAAATACTAACTATGGCTACACCTTC.

This clonotype was detected many times. This chain links TRBV29-1 with TRBJ2-2; D not certain. The germline gives CDR1 SQVTM, CDR2 ANQGSEA. V was pared by 0 bases and J by 6 bases, with 8 bases between. CDR3 length equals 13 residues. CDR3 sequence (DNA): TGCAGCGTTGAAGATCCCGGGTCCGGGGAGCTGTTTTTT. It encodes CSVEDPGSGELFF.

This clonotype occurred many times. The gene calls are TRBV29-1 and TRBJ1-5, with a tentative D call TRBD1 (5 bases). Trimming shortened V by 1 base and J by 2 bases, and 6 bases separated the two germline ends. Germline V gene lookup returns CDR1 SQVTM and CDR2 ANQGSEA. The CDR3 contains 13 residues. Here the CDR3 reads CSVEVGGNQPQHF. In DNA form, the CDR3 reads TGCAGCGTTGAAGTGGGGGGCAATCAGCCCCAGCATTTT.

Turning to this clonotype: At one boundary the junction diverges from the germline segment, which might be a read error. The J gene is TRBJ1-1, the V gene TRBV15; D gene uncertain. CDR3 length: 8 amino acids. Germline V gene sequence: CDR1 LNHNV, CDR2 YYDKDF (reference sequence). This chain's CDR3 is CATSRDPF. The CDR3 DNA sequence: TGTGCCACCAGCAGAGATCCATTT.

The genes are TRBV20-1 and TRBJ1-5; possible D gene TRBD1, 5 bases. CDR1 and CDR2 from the germline V gene are DFQATT and SNEGSKA (reference sequence). Deletions cut 2 bases from V and 2 bases from J, with 10 bases between. CDR3 size: 14 residues. DNA of the CDR3: TGCAGTGCTAGATCGGGGGTGCGCAATCAGCCCCAGCATTTT. As protein: CSARSGVRNQPQHF.